This is a list of T cell receptor beta chains from one sample in a study of shared clonotypes between healthy human individuals. Here immunoSEQ multiplex PCR was the method, and the copy in TCRdb shows in-frame clones only, minus some. The sample has roughly 450,000 clones, 70% to 80% seen once. Sequencing was carried out using PBMCs. All receptors derive from a woman between 35 and 50 years old in good health. Some clones in this sample may be carry-over from other donors' samples. CDR3s include the opening cysteine and the closing phenylalanine or tryptophan. Each record gives: D gene, clone size, J gene, V gene, CDR3 DNA, CDR3 protein. D genes are given only for firm matches. The size field is filled for only some rows; it gives once, few, many or a size class.

D: NA; size: many; J: TRBJ1-1; V: TRBV18; DNA: TGTGCCAGCTCACCAGACATCACTGAAGCTTTCTTT; CDR3: CASSPDITEAFF
D: NA; size: few; J: TRBJ1-1; V: TRBV5-4; DNA: TGTGCCAGCAGCCGGGACGCTGGGACAGAAGCTTTCTTT; CDR3: CASSRDAGTEAFF
D: TRBD1; size: NA; J: TRBJ1-6; V: TRBV10-3; DNA: TGTGCCACCGGGACAGGGGTACATTCACCCCTCCACTTT; CDR3: CATGTGVHSPLHF
D: TRBD2; size: NA; J: TRBJ2-7; V: TRBV19; DNA: TGTGCCAGTAGTGCAAGACTAGCAGGCGAGCAGTACTTC; CDR3: CASSARLAGEQYF
D: NA; size: NA; J: TRBJ2-1; V: TRBV5-1; DNA: TGCGCCAGCAGCTTGGCGTTGCTAGAGGAGCAGTTCTTC; CDR3: CASSLALLEEQFF
D: TRBD2; size: NA; J: TRBJ2-5; V: TRBV7-2; DNA: TGTGCCAGCAGCCCCACATTAGCGGGAGCCTATGAGACCCAGTACTTC; CDR3: CASSPTLAGAYETQYF
D: TRBD2; size: NA; J: TRBJ2-1; V: TRBV5-1; DNA: TGCGCCAGCAGACTAGCGGACTCCTACAATGAGCAGTTCTTC; CDR3: CASRLADSYNEQFF
D: NA; size: NA; J: TRBJ1-2; V: TRBV2; DNA: TGTGCCAGCAGTGAGCCGGGGTATGGCTACACCTTC; CDR3: CASSEPGYGYTF
D: NA; size: NA; J: TRBJ1-2; V: TRBV18; DNA: TGTGCCAGCTCACAGGGATATGACTATGGCTACACCTTC; CDR3: CASSQGYDYGYTF
D: TRBD2; size: NA; J: TRBJ2-7; V: TRBV4-3; DNA: TGCGCCAGCAGCCCAGGGACTAGCGGATTAACCTACGAGCAGTACTTC; CDR3: CASSPGTSGLTYEQYF
D: TRBD1; size: NA; J: TRBJ1-4; V: TRBV30; DNA: TGTGCCTGGAGTGACAGGGGATATGAAAAACTGTTTTTT; CDR3: CAWSDRGYEKLFF
D: NA; size: NA; J: TRBJ1-1; V: TRBV6-1; DNA: TGTGCCAGCAGTCGCGTCAGGGGAGAAACTGAAGCTTTCTTT; CDR3: CASSRVRGETEAFF
D: TRBD1; size: NA; J: TRBJ1-3; V: TRBV5-6; DNA: TGTGCCAGCAGCCCGACAGGGGGAACTGGAAACACCATATATTTT; CDR3: CASSPTGGTGNTIYF
D: TRBD2; size: NA; J: TRBJ2-3; V: TRBV7-9; DNA: TGTGCCAGCAGAGCAACTAGCGGGGAAAGCACAGATACGCAGTATTTT; CDR3: CASRATSGESTDTQYF
D: TRBD2; size: NA; J: TRBJ2-7; V: TRBV15; DNA: TGTGCCACCAGCAGCGGGAGGACCTACGAGCAGTACTTC; CDR3: CATSSGRTYEQYF
D: NA; size: NA; J: TRBJ2-5; V: TRBV9; DNA: TGTGCCAGCAGCCCGGGTTTGGGAGGACAAGAGACCCAGTACTTC; CDR3: CASSPGLGGQETQYF
D: NA; size: once; J: TRBJ2-1; V: TRBV11-2; DNA: TGTGCCAGCAGCGCAGACTACTACAATGAGCAGTTCTTC; CDR3: CASSADYYNEQFF
D: TRBD1; size: NA; J: TRBJ1-1; V: TRBV6-1; DNA: TGTGCCAGCAGTAATACAGGGGACACTGAAGCTTTCTTT; CDR3: CASSNTGDTEAFF
D: NA; size: NA; J: TRBJ1-2; V: TRBV27; DNA: TGTGCCAGCAGCCCTGCCGGGAGAAACTATGGCTACACCTTC; CDR3: CASSPAGRNYGYTF
D: TRBD1; size: few; J: TRBJ1-1; V: TRBV9; DNA: TGTGCCAGCAGCGACAGGGGCGGGAACACTGAAGCTTTCTTT; CDR3: CASSDRGGNTEAFF
D: NA; size: few; J: TRBJ1-2; V: TRBV12-5; DNA: TGTGCTAGTGGCCACCAAGATTCCTATGGCTACACCTTC; CDR3: CASGHQDSYGYTF
D: NA; size: NA; J: TRBJ2-2; V: TRBV30; DNA: TGTGCCTTCACAATGAACACCGGGGAGCTGTTTTTT; CDR3: CAFTMNTGELFF
D: NA; size: NA; J: TRBJ1-1; V: TRBV10-1; DNA: TGCGCCAGCAGTGAGTCGGGATCCACTGAAGCTTTCTTT; CDR3: CASSESGSTEAFF
D: NA; size: NA; J: TRBJ2-3; V: TRBV7-9; DNA: TGTGCCAGCAGCTTAGCCCAAGGGGGGGATACGCAGTATTTT; CDR3: CASSLAQGGDTQYF
D: TRBD2; size: NA; J: TRBJ2-7; V: TRBV30; DNA: TGTGCCTGGAGTGTGACTAGCCTCGAGCAGTACTTC; CDR3: CAWSVTSLEQYF
D: TRBD1; size: NA; J: TRBJ2-7; V: TRBV2; DNA: TGTGCCAGCAGTGAAAAAACAGGGGCCCTCTACGAGCAGTACTTC; CDR3: CASSEKTGALYEQYF
D: TRBD2; size: NA; J: TRBJ2-1; V: TRBV11-2; DNA: TGTGCCAGCAGCTTATCCCTAGCGGGAGGGCTCTCCTACAATGAGCAGTTCTTC; CDR3: CASSLSLAGGLSYNEQFF
D: TRBD1; size: NA; J: TRBJ1-2; V: TRBV6-5; DNA: TGTGCCAGCAGACAATCCGGGACAGCTAACTATGGCTACACCTTC; CDR3: CASRQSGTANYGYTF
D: TRBD1; size: NA; J: TRBJ1-1; V: TRBV7-9; DNA: TGTGCCAGCAGCCACATCGGACAGGACGAGATACTATACACTGAAGCTTTCTTT; CDR3: CASSHIGQDEILYTEAFF
D: NA; size: NA; J: TRBJ2-3; V: TRBV5-4; DNA: TGTGCCAGCGAGGAGGGGGGGGATACGCAGTATTTT; CDR3: CASEEGGDTQYF
D: NA; size: NA; J: TRBJ1-5; V: TRBV30; DNA: TGTGCCTGGAGTGTAACCAGGAGCCAGCCCCAGCATTTT; CDR3: CAWSVTRSQPQHF
D: TRBD2; size: NA; J: TRBJ2-5; V: TRBV7-3; DNA: TGTGCCAGCAGCCTGACTAGCGGGATGGGAGAGACCCAGTACTTC; CDR3: CASSLTSGMGETQYF
D: NA; size: NA; J: TRBJ1-2; V: TRBV4-1; DNA: TGCGCCAGCAGCCAAGTCCTCTTTTATGGCTACACCTTC; CDR3: CASSQVLFYGYTF
D: NA; size: NA; J: TRBJ2-2; V: TRBV7-2; DNA: TGTGCCAGCAGCCCAGAGGGCGGGACGAACACCGGGGAGCTGTTTTTT; CDR3: CASSPEGGTNTGELFF
D: NA; size: NA; J: TRBJ2-5; V: TRBV27; DNA: TGTGCCAGTTCCAAGCAGGGCGGGGAGACCCAGTACTTC; CDR3: CASSKQGGETQYF
D: TRBD2; size: once; J: TRBJ2-1; V: TRBV9; DNA: TGTGCCAGCAGCAGGGCGGCGGGAGGGAGCTCCTACAATGAGCAGTTCTTC; CDR3: CASSRAAGGSSYNEQFF
D: NA; size: NA; J: TRBJ1-2; V: TRBV2; DNA: TGTGCCAGCAGTGCGTTGGGGTCTGGCTACACCTTC; CDR3: CASSALGSGYTF
D: NA; size: NA; J: TRBJ2-3; V: TRBV5-1; DNA: TGCGCCAGCAGCTTGGCCCCTGACTGGTTCACAGATACGCAGTATTTT; CDR3: CASSLAPDWFTDTQYF
D: NA; size: NA; J: TRBJ2-1; V: TRBV19; DNA: TGTGCCAGTCGGTTTGAGTATAGCTCCTACAATGAGCAGTTCTTC; CDR3: CASRFEYSSYNEQFF
D: NA; size: NA; J: TRBJ2-1; V: TRBV12-1; DNA: TGTGCCAGCAGCTCCGTGCGCACCCAAGACAGGCTACCCAATGAGCAGTTCTTC; CDR3: CASSSVRTQDRLPNEQFF
D: TRBD2; size: NA; J: TRBJ2-2; V: TRBV5-1; DNA: TGCGCCAGCAGCCGGGGACTAGCGGGAGCCGTCGGGGAGCTGTTTTTT; CDR3: CASSRGLAGAVGELFF
D: TRBD2; size: NA; J: TRBJ2-1; V: TRBV18; DNA: TGTGCCAGCTCACCAACGGGAGCGGGGTACAATGAGCAGTTCTTC; CDR3: CASSPTGAGYNEQFF